The 30 T cell receptor beta chains reported below all come from one sample, sequenced in a study of T-cell memory formation after mild COVID-19. TCRdb reanalysed the 5' RACE reads using MiXCR and keeps one entry per CDR3 protein. The data contain about 400,000 distinct CDR3 sequences, 23% of them seen just once; the ten biggest clones take up under 15%. Sequencing used PBMCs or a T cell subset sorted from them (not recorded which). Receptor source: an adult woman who had mild COVID-19 (a few samples of this study predate the infection). Cell type and time point are not known.

This rearrangement joins TRBV3-1 to TRBJ1-1, with D unclear. V lost 0 bases and J 6 bases, leaving 8 bases between the germline ends. The V gene's germline CDR1 is LGHDT and CDR2 YNNKEL (reference sequence). The CDR3 extends over 13 amino acids. The chain's CDR3 is CASSQDFASEAFF. The CDR3 region has the DNA TGTGCCAGCAGCCAAGACTTCGCGTCTGAAGCTTTCTTT.

V usage is TRBV20-1 and J usage is TRBJ1-2; D perhaps matches TRBD1 (6 bases). Germline V gene sequence: CDR1 DFQATT, CDR2 SNEGSKA (reference sequence). The CDR3 is made up of 13 amino acids. Trimming cost V 5 bases and J 12 bases, with 22 bases left between them. CDR3 nucleotide sequence: TGCAGTGCTGATACTACAGGGACCAATTATGACACCTTC. Its translation: CSADTTGTNYDTF.

This chain joins TRBV20-1 and TRBJ1-1; the D gene is possibly TRBD1 (5 bases). V was cut by 6 bases and J by 11 bases, with 22 bases left in between. Germline assignment: CDR1 DFQATT and CDR2 SNEGSKA (reference sequence). CDR3 length: 13 amino acids. The CDR3 DNA is TGCAGTGCCAGGGTTGAGAGTCTATTTTGGGCTTTCTTT. Translated: CSARVESLFWAFF.

The rearrangement uses TRBV5-5 and TRBJ1-1, with D possibly TRBD1 on 5 matching bases. This CDR3 is built from 18 residues. CDR1 SGHKS and CDR2 YYEKEE come from the germline V gene (reference sequence). V gave up 4 bases and J gave up 0 bases, with 22 bases separating them. The CDR3 DNA reads TGTGCCAGCAGCAGCGACCTGCAGGGCACCTACATGAACACTGAAGCTTTCTTT. It yields the protein CASSSDLQGTYMNTEAFF. The whole variable domain, filled in from reference TRBV5-5 and TRBJ1-1, reads DAGVTQSPTHLIKTRGQQVTLRCSPISGHKSVSWYQQVLGQGPQFIFQYYEKEERGRGNFPDRFSARQFPNYSSELNVNALLLGDSALYLCASSSDLQGTYMNTEAFFGQGTRLTVV.

The V call is TRBV5-1, the J call TRBJ2-4; 7 bases align to TRBD2. Germline V gene sequence: CDR1 SGHRS, CDR2 YFSETQ. The CDR3 covers 15 residues. V lost 0 bases, J lost 6 bases, and 6 bases stayed unmatched. The CDR3 DNA follows: TGCGCCAGCAGCTTGGGGGGAGGGCGGAGAAACATTCAGTACTTC. Encoded protein: CASSLGGGRRNIQYF.

This chain links TRBV20-1 with TRBJ2-3; D uncertain. V was cut by 2 bases and J by 4 bases, with 7 bases left in between. The CDR3 totals 12 residues. Germline loops: CDR1 DFQATT, CDR2 SNEGSKA (reference sequence). The DNA of the CDR3 is TGCAGTGCTAGACGCATAGCAGATACGCAGTATTTT. Protein sequence: CSARRIADTQYF.

This clonotype was seen a single time. V usage is TRBV11-3 and J usage is TRBJ2-3; TRBD1 might be the D (5 bases). The germline V gene has CDR1 SGHNT and CDR2 YENEEA. Trimming pared 5 bases from V and 6 bases from J, leaving 12 bases between. The CDR3 spans 13 residues. In DNA form, the CDR3 reads TGTGCCAGCAGCCAGGACACACAGGATACGCAGTATTTT. It specifies CASSQDTQDTQYF.

The rearrangement uses TRBV29-1 and TRBJ2-7; 8 positions agree with TRBD2. There are 15 residues in the CDR3. Germline V gene sequence: CDR1 SQVTM, CDR2 ANQGSEA. V was clipped by 7 bases and J by 2 bases; unmatched bases: 13. CDR3 loop: CSAITSGGGAYEQYF. The CDR3 DNA follows: TGCAGCGCGATAACTAGCGGCGGGGGAGCCTACGAGCAGTACTTC.

This clonotype was detected only a few times. The chain employs TRBV20-1 and TRBJ2-7; D might be TRBD2 (6 bases). V was trimmed by 0 bases and J by 4 bases, leaving 16 bases between them. The CDR3 is made up of 15 amino acids. Germline CDR1 reads DFQATT; CDR2 reads SNEGSKA (reference sequence). The CDR3 DNA follows: TGCAGTGCTAGAGAGGGACTCCAGGGAATTTACGAGCAGTACTTC. Its translation is CSAREGLQGIYEQYF.

The rearrangement joins TRBV6-5 to TRBJ1-1; 7 bases agree with TRBD1. The CDR3 is 14 amino acids. V shed 8 bases and J 3 bases; nucleotides not matched to a gene: 9. From germline, CDR1 is MNHEY and CDR2 SVGAGI. CDR3 nucleotide sequence: TGTGCCAGCTGGACAGGCCCTCGTTACACTGAAGCTTTCTTT. Protein product: CASWTGPRYTEAFF.

This clonotype has more than one count but fewer than ten. This chain links TRBV3-1 with TRBJ1-1; no reliable D call. Deletions cut 1 base from V and 1 base from J, with 10 bases between. This CDR3 has 15 residues. CDR1 and CDR2 from the germline V gene are LGHDT and YNNKEL (reference sequence). The CDR3 loop reads CASSQATVANTEAFF. The CDR3 nucleotides are TGTGCCAGCAGCCAAGCGACGGTCGCGAACACTGAAGCTTTCTTT.

This clonotype was counted many times. The chain uses TRBV5-1 and TRBJ2-5; possible D gene TRBD1, 6 bases. V was clipped by 2 bases and J by 4 bases, with 9 bases between them. Germline CDR1 and CDR2: SGHRS and YFSETQ. CDR3 length: 13 amino acids. Here the CDR3 DNA reads TGCGCCAGCAGCTTTACAGGGCTAGAGACCCAGTACTTC. Its translation is CASSFTGLETQYF.

This clonotype was counted only a few times. This chain connects TRBV5-1 to TRBJ1-1; TRBD1 matches at 7 bases. Germline CDR1 and CDR2: SGHRS and YFSETQ. The CDR3 runs to 15 residues. J gave up 0 bases and V 4 bases, and 6 bases lay outside the gene matches. The CDR3 is CASSVQGQLNTEAFF. CDR3 nucleotide sequence: TGCGCCAGCAGCGTACAGGGACAGCTGAACACTGAAGCTTTCTTT.

This clonotype was seen ten or more times. The CDR3 reads CASSLDRQETQYF. In DNA form, the CDR3 reads TGTGCCAGCAGCTTGGACAGACAAGAGACCCAGTACTTC. This sequence joins TRBV5-6 and TRBJ2-5; no clear D gene. This CDR3 contains 13 residues. Deletions cut 0 bases from V and 2 bases from J, with 5 bases between. CDR1 is SGHDT, CDR2 YYEEEE, per germline.

This clonotype was observed a handful of times. The genes are TRBV12-3 or TRBV12-4 and TRBJ2-1; TRBD2 might be the D (6 bases). V lost 6 bases and J lost 2, with 8 bases in between. The CDR3 covers 13 residues. The CDR3 DNA sequence: TGTGCCAGCAGGCGGGGCACCTACAATGAGCAGTTCTTC. This gives the protein CASRRGTYNEQFF.

The chain carries TRBV4-1 and TRBJ1-5; no clear D gene. V was clipped by 1 base and J by 2 bases, with 15 bases between them. This CDR3 contains 17 residues. CDR1 and CDR2 from the germline V gene are MGHRA and YSYEKL. The CDR3 region has the DNA TGCGCCAGCAGCCAAGTTCAATCGGGTATCGGCAATCAGCCCCAGCATTTT. Translation: CASSQVQSGIGNQPQHF.

This clonotype has just a few counts. The V and J genes are TRBV15 and TRBJ1-2, with 9 bases lining up with TRBD1. The CDR3 is 14 residues long. The J segment lost 5 bases and the V segment lost 3 bases, leaving 4 bases of the junction unmatched. Looked up from germline, CDR1 is LNHNV and CDR2 is YYDKDF (reference sequence). The CDR3 nucleotides read TGTGCCACCAGCAGTCGGACAGGGGTATATGGCTACACCTTC. Its translation: CATSSRTGVYGYTF.

This clonotype was seen only a few times. V gene TRBV2 combines with J gene TRBJ2-4, with 8 bases fitting TRBD1. Trimming at V came to 1 base and at J to 3 bases, leaving 11 bases not matched to a gene. This CDR3 has 18 amino acids. Germline V gives CDR1 SNHLY, CDR2 FYNNEI. The CDR3 DNA reads as TGTGCCAGCAGTGAAGTGCGTCTCGGACAGGGAGGCAAAAACATTCAGTACTTC. Translating it yields CASSEVRLGQGGKNIQYF. The variable domain in full, with the rest retrieved from reference TRBV2 and TRBJ2-4, is EPEVTQTPSHQVTQMGQEVILRCVPISNHLYFYWYRQILGQKVEFLVSFYNNEISEKSEIFDDQFSVERPDGSNFTLKIRSTKLEDSAMYFCASSEVRLGQGGKNIQYFGAGTRLSVL.

This clonotype was seen more than once but under ten times. Being one base from a much bigger clone, this may be a read error. The chain recombines TRBV30 with TRBJ2-1; D is unresolved. Trimming took off 2 bases at V and 5 bases at J, with 4 bases between the two ends. The germline V gene encodes CDR1 GTSNPN and CDR2 SVGIG (reference sequence). This CDR3 has 11 amino acids. CDR3 in DNA: TGTGCCTGGAGTATCGACAATGAGCAGTTCTTC. This encodes CAWSIDNEQFF.

This clonotype has only a few counts. The chain recombines TRBV4-1 with TRBJ2-3; TRBD2 might be the D (5 bases). Trimming removed 3 bases from V and 2 bases from J, with 15 bases in between. The CDR3 runs 16 residues. Germline CDR1 is MGHRA and CDR2 is YSYEKL. CDR3: CASSHLIVRVTDTQYF. CDR3 bases: TGCGCCAGCAGCCATCTGATTGTGAGGGTCACAGATACGCAGTATTTT.

This chain joins TRBV7-3 and TRBJ2-1; 12 positions match TRBD2. V lost 4 bases, J lost 3 bases, and 4 bases stayed unmatched. Germline V gene sequence: CDR1 SGHTA, CDR2 FQGTGA. This CDR3 is built from 16 residues. CDR3 in DNA: TGTGCCAGCAGCTCTAGCGGGGGGGCCTTCTACAATGAGCAGTTCTTC. Translation: CASSSSGGAFYNEQFF.

The V call is TRBV29-1, the J call TRBJ2-7, with D possibly being TRBD2 (6 bases). Germline lookup yields CDR1 SQVTM and CDR2 ANQGSEA. Deletions cut 3 bases from V and 6 bases from J, with 15 bases between. CDR3 length: 13 residues. The CDR3 region is CSVESERRGEQYF. The DNA for the CDR3 is TGCAGCGTTGAGAGTGAAAGGCGGGGCGAGCAGTACTTC.

This clonotype was detected only a few times. This chain uses TRBV7-3 with TRBJ2-2; tentatively, D is TRBD2 (6 bases). The CDR3 runs 15 residues. Trimming cost V 6 bases and J 2 bases, with 13 bases left between them. Germline V gene lookup returns CDR1 SGHTA and CDR2 FQGTGA. CDR3 sequence (DNA): TGTGCCAGCAGATCCGGGACTGCTAACACCGGGGAGCTGTTTTTT. It specifies CASRSGTANTGELFF.

This chain connects TRBV11-2 to TRBJ2-1; 9 nucleotides match TRBD2. Germline CDR1 is SGHAT and CDR2 is FQNNGV. Germline trimming cut 2 bases from V and 3 bases from J; bases unmatched to any gene: 14. This CDR3 has 19 residues. CDR3: CASSLYLAGIQRVYNEQFF. In DNA, the CDR3 is TGTGCCAGCAGCTTATACCTAGCGGGGATTCAACGAGTCTACAATGAGCAGTTCTTC.

The J gene is TRBJ2-7, the V gene TRBV12-5; D gene unclear. This CDR3 is built from 15 residues. Germline lookup yields CDR1 LGHNT and CDR2 FRNRAP. The V end was cut by 2 bases, the J end by 4 bases, with 15 bases between. CDR3 coding DNA: TGTGCTAGTGGTTTGTACCCCGGAATCCCTTACGAGCAGTACTTC. It specifies CASGLYPGIPYEQYF.

The CDR3 DNA reads as TGCAGCGTTGAAGTGCGGGGACAGAGCTCCTACGAGCAGTACTTC. This gives the protein CSVEVRGQSSYEQYF. This chain uses TRBV29-1 with TRBJ2-7; D may be TRBD1 (7 bases). Germline V gives CDR1 SQVTM, CDR2 ANQGSEA. The CDR3 length is 15 residues. Trimming pared 1 base from V and 0 bases from J, leaving 13 bases between.

The V call is TRBV24-1, the J call TRBJ2-2; TRBD1 agrees at 11 bases. Germline values: CDR1 KGHDR, CDR2 SFDVKD. The ends lost 2 bases at V and 0 bases at J; junction bases unmatched: 7. The CDR3 length is 19 residues. The CDR3 DNA reads TGTGCCACCAGTGATTGGGCTGTGGGACAGGGGGCGAACACCGGGGAGCTGTTTTTT. This codes for CATSDWAVGQGANTGELFF.

This clonotype has more than one count but fewer than ten. The chain employs TRBV27 and TRBJ2-7; TRBD1 matches 12 bases. V lost 6 bases to trimming and J lost 4 bases; unmatched junction nucleotides: 4. Germline CDR1 and CDR2: MNHEY and SMNVEV (reference sequence). This CDR3 comprises 14 residues. The CDR3 DNA sequence: TGTGCCAGCAGGGGACAGGGGGCACGTTACGAGCAGTACTTC. Protein sequence: CASRGQGARYEQYF.

The chain recombines TRBV5-6 with TRBJ2-4; possibly TRBD1 for D (6 bases). The V gene lost 1 base and the J gene lost 1 base, with 12 bases spanning the gap. The CDR3 has 16 residues. Looked up from germline, CDR1 is SGHDT and CDR2 is YYEEEE. CDR3 residues: CASSLIRGSAKNIQYF. The CDR3 region has the DNA TGTGCCAGCAGCTTGATTAGGGGGTCGGCCAAAAACATTCAGTACTTC.

This clonotype was found a few times. The V and J genes are TRBV29-1 and TRBJ2-3; D not certain. The length of the CDR3 is 14 residues. V shed 1 base and J shed 2 bases, with 10 bases lying between them. Germline V gene sequence: CDR1 SQVTM, CDR2 ANQGSEA. The DNA for the CDR3 is TGCAGCGTTGAAGGGCTACAGAACACAGATACGCAGTATTTT. It codes for CSVEGLQNTDTQYF.